The clone carrying this TCR beta chain was seen only a few times. Its antigen is unknown. One end of the junction does not line up with germline, which may come from a read error. These data belong to a study of T cells in Graves' hyperthyroidism and ophthalmopathy. Overall study findings and caveats: Researchers found most expanded thyroid clonotypes above 0.001 in blood as well.

Germline V lookup: CDR1 MGHRA, CDR2 YSYEKL. This CDR3 comprises 14 residues. TCR beta CDR3 regions were amplified from RNA transcripts. First-round RT-PCR with HTBI primers amplified the TCR CDR3 region. In TCRdb, the multiplex PCR reads were re-called with MiXCR into one record per CDR3 protein. This sample carries 690,000 or so distinct CDR3 sequences, 18% of them seen once, and the ten largest clones take around 17%. This chain links TRBV4-1 with TRBJ1-2, with D possibly TRBD1 on 5 matching bases. The sequencing input was blood. The source is a woman aged 45 to 65 with Graves' hyperthyroidism that later progressed to Graves' ophthalmopathy. The CDR3 sequence: CASSQVSRDYSYTF. The CDR3 DNA sequence: TGCGCCAGCAGCCAAGTTTCCAGGGACTATAGCTACACCTTC.